The T cell receptor beta chain under discussion was sequenced for a study of long-term antiretroviral therapy in people with HIV. CDR1 and CDR2 (germline): GTSNPN, SVGIG (reference sequence). V dropped 7 bases and J dropped 0 bases, with 10 bases sitting between them. This CDR3 region has 13 residues. It was version v3.0 of the immunoSEQ assay that was run at survey level. Profiling relied on immunoSEQ multiplex PCR, and the TCRdb table lists in-frame clones only, not all of them. The table includes roughly 9,100 clones, 70% to 75% detected once. The chain uses TRBV30 and TRBJ1-3; D unresolved. The sequence was collected from a man aged 40-55 years with HIV. The source material was unsorted PBMCs, sampled 1.8 years before starting antiretroviral therapy. The chain's CDR3 is CAFRGGSGNTIYF. The CDR3 DNA sequence: TGTGCCTTCCGGGGTGGCTCTGGAAACACCATATATTTT.